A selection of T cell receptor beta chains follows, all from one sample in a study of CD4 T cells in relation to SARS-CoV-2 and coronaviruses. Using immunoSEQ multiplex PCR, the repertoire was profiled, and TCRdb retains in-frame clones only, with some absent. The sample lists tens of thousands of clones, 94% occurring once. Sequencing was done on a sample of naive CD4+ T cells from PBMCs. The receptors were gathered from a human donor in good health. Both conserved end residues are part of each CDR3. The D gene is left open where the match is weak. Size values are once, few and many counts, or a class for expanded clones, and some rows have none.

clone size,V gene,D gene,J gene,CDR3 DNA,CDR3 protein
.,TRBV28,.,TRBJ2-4,TGTGCCAGCGTGACCCTACGGACGCCGGAGGGAAAAAACATTCAGTACTTC,CASVTLRTPEGKNIQYF
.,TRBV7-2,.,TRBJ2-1,TGTGCCAGCAGCCAGATGGCTAGATATACCCATGAGCAGTTCTTC,CASSQMARYTHEQFF
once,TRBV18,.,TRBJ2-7,TGTGCCAGCTCACCAGATCTAAACTACGAGCAGTACTTC,CASSPDLNYEQYF
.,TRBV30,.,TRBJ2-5,TGTGCCTGGAGTCTTTGGGAGACCCAGTACTTC,CAWSLWETQYF
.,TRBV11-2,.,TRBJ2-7,TGTGCCAGCAGCTTAACCGGGATTTACGAGCAGTACTTC,CASSLTGIYEQYF
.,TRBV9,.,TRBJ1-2,TGTGCCAGTGTAGGCGGATCATATGGCTACACCTTC,CASVGGSYGYTF
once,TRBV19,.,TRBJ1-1,TGTGCCAGTAGTCACACTCCCGGGCGCATGAACACTGAAGCTTTCTTT,CASSHTPGRMNTEAFF
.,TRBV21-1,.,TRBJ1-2,TGTGCCAGCAGCGCTCGCCCGGACTATGGCTACACCTTC,CASSARPDYGYTF
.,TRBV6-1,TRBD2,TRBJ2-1,TGTGCCAGCAGTGATGGACTAGCGGTCTACAATGAGCAGTTCTTC,CASSDGLAVYNEQFF
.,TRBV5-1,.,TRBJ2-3,TGCGCCAGCAGCTCGGGGGTTAGCACAGATACGCAGTATTTT,CASSSGVSTDTQYF
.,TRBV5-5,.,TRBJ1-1,TGTGCCAGCAGCTTGGGATATAACACTGAAGCTTTCTTT,CASSLGYNTEAFF
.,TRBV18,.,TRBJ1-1,TGTGCCAGCTCACCACCGCCGGCTGGGGCTGAAGCTTTCTTT,CASSPPPAGAEAFF
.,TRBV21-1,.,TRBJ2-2,TGTGCCAGCAGCGCCCCAGGCGGGTACCCCCCCGTAGCCGGGGAGCTGTTTTTT,CASSAPGGYPPVAGELFF
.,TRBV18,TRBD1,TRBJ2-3,TGTGCCAGCTCACTTACCGGGACAGATACAGATACGCAGTATTTT,CASSLTGTDTDTQYF
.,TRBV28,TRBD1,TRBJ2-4,TGTGCCAGCAGTTTATTCTCAATGGGACAGGTAAACATTCAGTACTTC,CASSLFSMGQVNIQYF
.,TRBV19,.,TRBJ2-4,TGTGCCAGTAGTCCTAGGACAGTCTTAGCCAAAAACATTCAGTACTTC,CASSPRTVLAKNIQYF
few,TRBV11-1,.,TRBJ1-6,TGTGCCAGCAGCGCGAGGGACTTCGATTCACCCCTCCACTTT,CASSARDFDSPLHF
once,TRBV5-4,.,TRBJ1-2,TGTGCCAGCAGCCCCCGGGGGGGAGCGGACTATGGCTACACCTTC,CASSPRGGADYGYTF
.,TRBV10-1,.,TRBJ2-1,TGCGCCAGCAGTGAGTCTGGCGGCGGTAATGAGCAGTTCTTC,CASSESGGGNEQFF
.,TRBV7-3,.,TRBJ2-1,TGTGCCAGCAGCTTACGGGGGCGGCTCTACAATGAGCAGTTCTTC,CASSLRGRLYNEQFF
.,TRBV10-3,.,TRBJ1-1,TGTGCCATCAGTGGAGGACAGAATGAAGCTTTCTTT,CAISGGQNEAFF
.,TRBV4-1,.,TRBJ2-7,TGCGCCAGCAGCCAAGGGGTCAGAGTGTACGAGCAGTACTTC,CASSQGVRVYEQYF
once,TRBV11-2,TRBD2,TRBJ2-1,TGTGCCAGCAGTCCACCGGGACTAGCGGGAGGGAATGAGCAGTTCTTC,CASSPPGLAGGNEQFF
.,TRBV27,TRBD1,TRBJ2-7,TGTGCCAGCAGTCCGGACGGCGCGACAGGGGCCTACGAGCAGTACTTC,CASSPDGATGAYEQYF
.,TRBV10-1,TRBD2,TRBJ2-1,TGCGCCAGCAGTGAGTCTGCGGGAGGGATCGACAATGAGCAGTTCTTC,CASSESAGGIDNEQFF
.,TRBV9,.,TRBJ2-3,TGTGCCAGCAGCGTCTCCTGGAGCACAGATACGCAGTATTTT,CASSVSWSTDTQYF
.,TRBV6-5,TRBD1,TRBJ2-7,TGTGCCAGCAGTAAAACCGGGACAGGGTACTACGAGCAGTACTTC,CASSKTGTGYYEQYF
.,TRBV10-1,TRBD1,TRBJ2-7,TGCGCCAGCAGTGAGTCGAGACAGGGGATCAGCGAGCAGTACTTC,CASSESRQGISEQYF
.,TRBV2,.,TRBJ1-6,TGTGCCAGCAGCCCCGGGGGATTAAATAATTCACCCCTCCACTTT,CASSPGGLNNSPLHF
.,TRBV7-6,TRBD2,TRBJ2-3,TGTGCCAGCAGCCCAACGGGACTAGCGGGGGTAGATACGCAGTATTTT,CASSPTGLAGVDTQYF
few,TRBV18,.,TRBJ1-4,TGTGCCAGCTCACCTTCTGGACAGACCCTAGCAACTAATGAAAAACTGTTTTTT,CASSPSGQTLATNEKLFF
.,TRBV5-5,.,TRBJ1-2,TGTGCCAGCAGCTTGACCATAGGCTATGGCTACACCTTC,CASSLTIGYGYTF
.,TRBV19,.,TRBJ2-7,TGTGCCAGTAGGTCGGACAGAGGCTCCTACGAGCAGTACTTC,CASRSDRGSYEQYF
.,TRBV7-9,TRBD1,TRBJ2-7,TGTGCCAGCAGCTTAGAGGGACAGAGCTACGAGCAGTACTTC,CASSLEGQSYEQYF
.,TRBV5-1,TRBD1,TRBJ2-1,TGCGCCAGCAGCTGGGAGCCGGGACAGGGGGCGTTCTACAATGAGCAGTTCTTC,CASSWEPGQGAFYNEQFF
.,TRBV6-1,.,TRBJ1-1,TGTGCCAGCAGTGAAGTGTGGAGACCTAGGAACACTGAAGCTTTCTTT,CASSEVWRPRNTEAFF
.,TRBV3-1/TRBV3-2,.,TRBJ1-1,TGTGCCAGCAGCCGCAAGGTAGGGGGAGATACTGAAGCTTTCTTT,CASSRKVGGDTEAFF
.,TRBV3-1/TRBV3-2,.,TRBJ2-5,TGTGCCAGCAGCCGGGGGGGAACAGGGGACCAAGAGACCCAGTACTTC,CASSRGGTGDQETQYF
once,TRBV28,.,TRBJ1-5,TGTGCCAGCAGTTTATACGTGAAGGGGGATCAGCCCCAGCATTTT,CASSLYVKGDQPQHF
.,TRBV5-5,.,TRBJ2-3,TGTGCCAGCAGCTCTTTAGCGGAAGGAGATACGCAGTATTTT,CASSSLAEGDTQYF
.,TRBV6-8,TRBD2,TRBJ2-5,TGTGCCAGCAGTTATGGGACTAGCGGCCTAAGGGGGGAGACCCAGTACTTC,CASSYGTSGLRGETQYF
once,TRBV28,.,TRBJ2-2,TGTGCCAGCAGTTTGTCCCCCCTGGGCGAAAAATCTCCGAACACCGGGGAGCTGTTTTTT,CASSLSPLGEKSPNTGELFF
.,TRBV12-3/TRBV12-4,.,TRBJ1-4,TGTGCCAGCCGGGGAGGTGAAAAACTGTTTTTT,CASRGGEKLFF
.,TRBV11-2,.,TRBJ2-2,TGTGCCAGCAGCTTTACGAACACCGGGGAGCTGTTTTTT,CASSFTNTGELFF
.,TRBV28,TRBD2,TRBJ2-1,TGTGCCAGCAACTTAGCGGGAGGTTCAAACAATGAGCAGTTCTTC,CASNLAGGSNNEQFF
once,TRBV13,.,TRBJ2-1,TGTGCCAGCAGCACCCCAGGAGGCAGGTTCTCCTACAATGAGCAGTTCTTC,CASSTPGGRFSYNEQFF
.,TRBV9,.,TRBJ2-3,TGTGCCAGCAGCGTAGGGCTATCTTCAACAGATACGCAGTATTTT,CASSVGLSSTDTQYF
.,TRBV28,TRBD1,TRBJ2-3,TGTGCCAGCAGAGACCGGGACAGGGTAGCAGATACGCAGTATTTT,CASRDRDRVADTQYF
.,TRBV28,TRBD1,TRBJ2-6,TGTGCCAGCGACAGGGCTTCCTCTGGGGCCAACGTCCTGACTTTC,CASDRASSGANVLTF
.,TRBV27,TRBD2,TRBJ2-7,TGTGCCAGCAGTTCAGCCGGGACTAGCGGGTACTACGAGCAGTACTTC,CASSSAGTSGYYEQYF
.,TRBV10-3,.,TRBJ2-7,TGTGCCATCAGTGAACACCGACAGGTCTACGAGCAGTACTTC,CAISEHRQVYEQYF
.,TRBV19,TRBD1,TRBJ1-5,TGTGCCAGTAGAGTAGCCGACAGGGGGGTTGGGAGCAATCAGCCCCAGCATTTT,CASRVADRGVGSNQPQHF